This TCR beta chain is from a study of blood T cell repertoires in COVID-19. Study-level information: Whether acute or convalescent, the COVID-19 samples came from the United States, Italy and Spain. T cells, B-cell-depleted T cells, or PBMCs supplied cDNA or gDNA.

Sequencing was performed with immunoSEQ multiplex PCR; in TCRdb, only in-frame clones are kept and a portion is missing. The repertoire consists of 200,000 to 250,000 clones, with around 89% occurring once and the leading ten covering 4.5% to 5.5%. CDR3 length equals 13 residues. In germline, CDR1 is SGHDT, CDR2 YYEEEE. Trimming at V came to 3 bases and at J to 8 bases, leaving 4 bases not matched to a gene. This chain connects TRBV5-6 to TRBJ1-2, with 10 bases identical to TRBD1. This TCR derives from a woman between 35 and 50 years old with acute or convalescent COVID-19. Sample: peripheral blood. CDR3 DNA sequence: TGTGCCAGCAGCTCCCGGGACAGGGGCGGCTACACCTTC. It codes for CASSSRDRGGYTF.